This passage covers 20 T cell receptor beta chains from one sample sequenced in a study of cytomegalovirus exposure and HLA in healthy donors. The study ran its PCR with 60 Vbeta and 13 Jbeta primers. Here immunoSEQ multiplex PCR was the method, and the copy in TCRdb shows in-frame clones only, minus some. Of 85,000 to 95,000 clones listed, 76% were seen once; the top ten hold roughly 4.8%. The sequenced material came from PBMCs. The receptors derive from a man aged 30-40 years in good health and CMV-seropositive.

This sequence joins TRBV6-5 and TRBJ1-3; TRBD1 aligns across 7 bases. The CDR3 runs to 16 residues. From germline, CDR1 is MNHEY and CDR2 SVGAGI. Trimming removed 4 bases from V and 1 base from J; junction bases left unmatched: 7. The CDR3 sequence is CASSLEQGTSGNTIYF. The DNA for the CDR3 is TGTGCCAGCAGTTTGGAACAGGGGACGTCTGGAAACACCATATATTTT.

The gene calls are TRBV11-2 and TRBJ2-1; the match to TRBD2 covers 9 bases. V lost 1 base to trimming and J lost 3 bases; unmatched junction nucleotides: 4. The germline V gene has CDR1 SGHAT and CDR2 FQNNGV. This CDR3 has 16 residues. CDR3 bases: TGTGCCAGCAGCTTAGGCGTTAGCGGGGGCTACAATGAGCAGTTCTTC. Translating it yields CASSLGVSGGYNEQFF.

The rearrangement uses TRBV7-2 and TRBJ2-3; TRBD1 is a possible D gene (6 bases). Germline V gives CDR1 SGHTA, CDR2 FQGNSA. The CDR3 covers 13 residues. Between the trimmed V and J ends, which lost 2 bases and 4 bases, there was a span of 7 bases. CDR3 loop: CASSLTGPDTQYF. The CDR3 nucleotides read TGTGCCAGCAGCTTAACAGGGCCAGATACGCAGTATTTT. The variable domain in full, with the rest retrieved from reference TRBV7-2 and TRBJ2-3, is GAGVSQSPSNKVTEKGKDVELRCDPISGHTALYWYRQSLGQGLEFLIYFQGNSAPDKSGLPSDRFSAERTGGSVSTLTIQRTQQEDSAVYLCASSLTGPDTQYFGPGTRLTVL.

The chain combines TRBV19 with TRBJ1-5; TRBD1 matches at 9 bases. There are 16 residues in the CDR3. Trimming at V came to 6 bases and at J to 6 bases, leaving 12 bases not matched to a gene. Germline V CDR1 and CDR2: LNHDA, SQIVND (reference sequence). The CDR3 loop reads CASRDTGGWGGQPQHF. CDR3 nucleotide sequence: TGTGCCAGTAGAGACACAGGGGGCTGGGGAGGTCAGCCCCAGCATTTT.

The rearrangement uses TRBV28 and TRBJ1-1; perhaps TRBD1 as D (6 bases). This CDR3 spans 14 amino acids. V lost 3 bases to trimming and J lost 4 bases, with 12 bases between them. The germline gives CDR1 MDHEN, CDR2 SYDVKM. The CDR3 reads CASSLGGALTEAFF. As DNA, the CDR3 is TGTGCCAGCAGTTTGGGGGGGGCGCTCACTGAAGCTTTCTTT.

The rearrangement links TRBV4-1 to TRBJ1-6, with D tentatively TRBD1 (5 bases). CDR1 and CDR2 (germline): MGHRA, YSYEKL. CDR3 length equals 16 residues. V shed 6 bases and J shed 7 bases, with 19 bases lying between them. The DNA of the CDR3 is TGCGCCAGCAGTCCTATGGCAGGGAAAGTGAATTCACCCCTCCACTTT. It is translated as CASSPMAGKVNSPLHF.

This clone was recorded a few times. V is TRBV6-1 and J is TRBJ1-2; D is unresolved. CDR3 size: 14 residues. Germline V gene data show CDR1 as MNHNS and CDR2 as SASEGT. V was clipped by 9 bases and J by 0 bases, with 14 bases between them. The CDR3 DNA sequence: TGTGCCAGTAGACCTACGGGAGCTAACTATGGCTACACCTTC. As protein: CASRPTGANYGYTF.

The chain uses TRBV14 and TRBJ2-2; perhaps TRBD1 as D (5 bases). This CDR3 spans 12 amino acids. V was clipped by 5 bases and J by 11 bases, with 12 bases between them. From germline, CDR1 is SGHDN and CDR2 FVKESK. The CDR3 DNA follows: TGTGCCAGCAGCAGACTCAGGGAAGAGCTGTTTTTT. Translated, it gives CASSRLREELFF.

The J gene is TRBJ2-5, the V gene TRBV7-2; 11 positions agree with TRBD2. The CDR3 length is 17 residues. The V gene's germline CDR1 is SGHTA and CDR2 FQGNSA. V gave up 4 bases and J gave up 4 bases; unmatched junction bases: 11. CDR3 amino acids: CASSSRGTSGSGETQYF. CDR3 in DNA: TGTGCCAGCAGCTCTCGGGGAACTAGCGGGAGTGGAGAGACCCAGTACTTC.

This sequence joins TRBV7-9 and TRBJ1-4; TRBD1 might be the D (5 bases). CDR3 size: 15 residues. The germline V and J ends were trimmed by 5 bases and 2 bases, with 12 bases remaining between them. CDR1 and CDR2 (germline): SEHNR, FQNEAQ (reference sequence). The chain's CDR3 is CASSSAGVTNEKLFF. CDR3 nucleotides: TGTGCCAGCAGCAGCGCGGGGGTGACTAATGAAAAACTGTTTTTT.

The chain combines TRBV5-1 with TRBJ2-1, with D unclear. The CDR3 has 13 residues. The germline gives CDR1 SGHRS, CDR2 YFSETQ. V lost 0 bases, J lost 4 bases, and 5 bases lay in between. Here the CDR3 reads CASSLDSYNEQFF. CDR3 nucleotide sequence: TGCGCCAGCAGCTTGGACAGTTACAATGAGCAGTTCTTC. The variable domain in full, with the rest retrieved from reference TRBV5-1 and TRBJ2-1, is KAGVTQTPRYLIKTRGQQVTLSCSPISGHRSVSWYQQTPGQGLQFLFEYFSETQRNKGNFPGRFSGRQFSNSRSEMNVSTLELGDSALYLCASSLDSYNEQFFGPGTRLTVL.

The chain recombines TRBV5-4 with TRBJ2-2; D remains ambiguous. The V gene lost 0 bases and the J gene lost 5 bases, with 14 bases spanning the gap. There are 16 residues in the CDR3. The germline CDR1 and CDR2 sequences are SGHNT and YYREEE (reference sequence). The CDR3 DNA follows: TGTGCCAGCAGCTTGGATAGGTCAGGCCAAACCGGGGAGCTGTTTTTT. Translation gives CASSLDRSGQTGELFF.

The V gene is TRBV5-4, the J gene TRBJ2-1; 7 bases map to TRBD2. The germline V gene has CDR1 SGHNT and CDR2 YYREEE (reference sequence). The CDR3 runs to 16 residues. The J segment lost 6 bases and the V segment lost 1 base, leaving 10 bases of the junction unmatched. The CDR3 coding sequence is TGTGCCAGCAGCTTGATGGGAGGGCCGGTCCGCAATGAGCAGTTCTTC. This gives the protein CASSLMGGPVRNEQFF.

Of note for this clone: Other DNA sequences in this sample translate to the same CDR3. This chain joins TRBV30 and TRBJ2-7; D unclear. This CDR3 spans 12 amino acids. Germline-derived CDR1 and CDR2 are GTSNPN and SVGIG (reference sequence). V lost 0 bases and J lost 3, with 6 bases in between. CDR3 residues: CAWSVASYEQYF. For the CDR3, the DNA is TGTGCCTGGAGTGTTGCTAGCTACGAGCAGTACTTC.

A single count supports this clone. The chain couples TRBV18 to TRBJ1-3; 8 bases are shared with TRBD1. Germline assignment: CDR1 KGHSH and CDR2 LQKENI. With 2 bases clipped from V and 3 bases from J, the junction kept 3 bases outside the gene matches. The CDR3 loop spans 15 amino acids. The CDR3 DNA reads as TGTGCCAGCTCACCAAGCGGGACAGGTGGAAACACCATATATTTT. This codes for CASSPSGTGGNTIYF.

This clone has only one observation. The chain links TRBV19 to TRBJ1-5; tentative D call: TRBD1 (6 bases). This CDR3 region has 14 residues. Germline CDR1 LNHDA, CDR2 SQIVND (reference sequence). The V and J ends lost 8 bases and 5 bases respectively, with 16 bases between them. CDR3 region: CASRTWTAHQPQHF. CDR3 DNA sequence: TGTGCCAGTCGGACCTGGACAGCCCATCAGCCCCAGCATTTT. Complete variable domain (other parts from reference TRBV19 and TRBJ1-5): DGGITQSPKYLFRKEGQNVTLSCEQNLNHDAMYWYRQDPGQGLRLIYYSQIVNDFQKGDIAEGYSVSREKKESFPLTVTSAQKNPTAFYLCASRTWTAHQPQHFGDGTRLSIL.

The chain couples TRBV2 to TRBJ2-7, with 10 bases fitting TRBD1. V was clipped by 3 bases and J by 5 bases; unmatched bases: 7. The CDR3 spans 15 residues. CDR1 and CDR2 (germline): SNHLY, FYNNEI. DNA of the CDR3: TGTGCCAGCAGTGAGGGCCGGGACAGGGGTCACGAGCAGTACTTC. Translating it yields CASSEGRDRGHEQYF.

The V call is TRBV5-8, the J call TRBJ1-1; no clear D. V was cut by 3 bases and J by 1 base, with 13 bases left in between. This CDR3 spans 15 amino acids. Germline-derived CDR1 and CDR2 are SGHTS and YDEGEE. The CDR3 region has the DNA TGTGCCAGCAGCTACCGGGTTTTTTCGAACACTGAAGCTTTCTTT. It yields the protein CASSYRVFSNTEAFF.

This chain uses TRBV18 with TRBJ2-5, with 7 bases identical to TRBD2. The germline V gene has CDR1 KGHSH and CDR2 LQKENI. This CDR3 region has 15 residues. The trim removed 8 bases at V and 2 bases at J, leaving 11 bases unmatched. In DNA form, the CDR3 reads TGTGCCAGCACCCTTGCGGGGGAAACACAAGAGACCCAGTACTTC. Residues: CASTLAGETQETQYF.

A single count supports this clone. The CDR3 bases are TGTGCCAGCAGCCCCGGGGCGGCGGGAGGAGAGGAGACCCAGTACTTC. Translated: CASSPGAAGGEETQYF. The genes are TRBV7-6 and TRBJ2-5, with 8 bases fitting TRBD2. The germline CDR1 and CDR2 sequences are SGHVS and FNYEAQ. J lost 5 bases, V lost 5 bases, and 13 bases had no gene match. CDR3 length: 16 residues.